What follows are 20 T cell receptor beta chains derived from one specimen sequenced in a study of blood T cell repertoires in COVID-19. The table came from immunoSEQ multiplex PCR; TCRdb's copy has only in-frame clones and leaves some out. The sample has about 320,000 clones, 88% seen once; the top ten hold 1.6%. The sample consisted of peripheral blood. These receptors all stem from a woman aged 30 to 39 with COVID-19, enrolled during active disease.

The CDR3 DNA sequence: TGTGCCAGCAGCCCGGACAGGGGGGTGGTGATTGAGACCCAGTACTTC. Protein product: CASSPDRGVVIETQYF. The genes are TRBV9 and TRBJ2-5, with 10 bases fitting TRBD1. The J segment lost 5 bases and the V segment lost 4 bases, leaving 11 bases of the junction unmatched. The CDR3 is 16 residues long. The V gene's germline CDR1 is SGDLS and CDR2 YYNGEE.

The genes are TRBV6-5 and TRBJ1-2, with no clear D. The CDR3 is 15 amino acids. Trimming cost V 0 bases and J 2 bases, with 10 bases left between them. Germline CDR1 is MNHEY and CDR2 is SVGAGI. In DNA, the CDR3 is TGTGCCAGCAGTTACTCGACTAGTACGAACTATGGCTACACCTTC. Amino acid sequence: CASSYSTSTNYGYTF.

This chain links TRBV6-5 with TRBJ1-4, with D tentatively TRBD1 (5 bases). CDR1 MNHEY and CDR2 SVGAGI come from the germline V gene. V lost 4 bases, J lost 5 bases, and 14 bases lay in between. The CDR3 contains 15 residues. The CDR3 DNA sequence: TGTGCCAGCAGTTCTCCAGGGCGGGGAAATGAAAAACTGTTTTTT. As protein: CASSSPGRGNEKLFF.

The gene calls are TRBV5-1 and TRBJ2-5; 7 positions match TRBD1. Per germline, CDR1 SGHRS and CDR2 YFSETQ. Germline trimming cut 4 bases from V and 2 bases from J; bases unmatched to any gene: 5. The CDR3 contains 14 residues. Here the CDR3 reads CASSATGVQETQYF. The CDR3 DNA sequence: TGCGCCAGCAGCGCTACAGGGGTTCAAGAGACCCAGTACTTC.

V is TRBV15 and J is TRBJ1-4, with TRBD1 matching over 7 bases. The junction had 2 bases not matched to a gene; V was cut back by 2 bases and J by 8 bases. The length of the CDR3 is 13 residues. Germline loops: CDR1 LNHNV, CDR2 YYDKDF (reference sequence). CDR3 residues: CATSRQGGEKLFF. The CDR3 DNA reads TGTGCCACCAGCAGACAGGGGGGCGAAAAACTGTTTTTT.

The V and J genes are TRBV5-1 and TRBJ2-3, with no clear D. The CDR3 is 13 amino acids. Germline V gene sequence: CDR1 SGHRS, CDR2 YFSETQ. The germline V and J ends were trimmed by 4 bases and 2 bases, with 8 bases remaining between them. The CDR3 sequence: CASSPSLTDTQYF. CDR3 DNA sequence: TGCGCCAGCAGCCCCTCACTCACAGATACGCAGTATTTT. The full variable domain, its missing parts supplied by reference TRBV5-1 and TRBJ2-3, is KAGVTQTPRYLIKTRGQQVTLSCSPISGHRSVSWYQQTPGQGLQFLFEYFSETQRNKGNFPGRFSGRQFSNSRSEMNVSTLELGDSALYLCASSPSLTDTQYFGPGTRLTVL.

In its sample, this clone was seen a few times. The rearrangement links TRBV7-3 to TRBJ2-6, with unresolved D. Germline V CDR1 and CDR2: SGHTA, FQGTGA. The CDR3 runs 15 residues. V was pared by 5 bases and J by 1 base, with 9 bases between. DNA for the CDR3: TGTGCCAGCAGCAGTGGGCCGTCTGGGGCCAACGTCCTGACTTTC. Its protein is CASSSGPSGANVLTF.

V and J are TRBV7-9 and TRBJ2-2; possible D gene TRBD2, 5 bases. CDR1 is SEHNR, CDR2 FQNEAQ, per germline (reference sequence). The CDR3 extends over 14 amino acids. The V gene lost 5 bases and the J gene lost 4 bases, with 11 bases spanning the gap. CDR3 region: CASSRGPSTGELFF. CDR3 sequence (DNA): TGTGCCAGCAGCAGAGGGCCGTCCACCGGGGAGCTGTTTTTT.

The chain couples TRBV6-5 to TRBJ1-3; TRBD1 might be the D (6 bases). Germline-derived CDR1 and CDR2 are MNHEY and SVGAGI. Trimming pared 4 bases from V and 0 bases from J, leaving 10 bases between. This CDR3 contains 15 residues. The CDR3 DNA reads as TGTGCCAGCAGTTCGGACAGATACTCTGGAAACACCATATATTTT. This codes for CASSSDRYSGNTIYF.

The chain employs TRBV4-1 and TRBJ2-1; 10 nucleotides match TRBD2. Germline V CDR1 and CDR2: MGHRA, YSYEKL. The CDR3 loop spans 16 amino acids. The J segment lost 8 bases and the V segment lost 1 base, leaving 8 bases of the junction unmatched. Here the CDR3 reads CASSQVTAGGPYEQFF. The CDR3 DNA follows: TGCGCCAGCAGCCAAGTTACAGCGGGGGGGCCATATGAGCAGTTCTTC.

This chain links TRBV28 with TRBJ1-1; 7 bases align to TRBD1. From germline, CDR1 is MDHEN and CDR2 SYDVKM. V lost 10 bases to trimming and J lost 5 bases; unmatched junction nucleotides: 13. The CDR3 is 14 amino acids. The CDR3 region is CATRNARGTTEAFF. CDR3 DNA sequence: TGTGCCACCCGCAACGCCAGGGGGACGACTGAAGCTTTCTTT.

J is TRBJ2-1 and V is TRBV6-5; 9 nucleotides line up with TRBD2. Per the germline V gene, CDR1 is MNHEY and CDR2 is SVGAGI. CDR3 size: 16 residues. With V trimmed by 2 bases and J by 9 bases, 11 bases remained unmatched. The CDR3 loop reads CASSYTAGGGSGEQFF. CDR3 DNA sequence: TGTGCCAGCAGTTACACAGCGGGGGGCGGCTCGGGTGAGCAGTTCTTC.

The genes are TRBV18 and TRBJ2-5; possibly TRBD2 for D (6 bases). V was shortened by 6 bases and J by 5 bases, with 13 bases between the two germline ends. CDR3 length: 13 residues. Germline V gene lookup returns CDR1 KGHSH and CDR2 LQKENI. The CDR3 sequence: CASSPMRGETQYF. As DNA, the CDR3 is TGTGCCAGCTCTCCGATGCGGGGCGAGACCCAGTACTTC.

This chain links TRBV18 with TRBJ2-5; TRBD1 matches 9 bases. Germline V gives CDR1 KGHSH, CDR2 LQKENI. The CDR3 is made up of 16 amino acids. With 4 bases clipped from V and 5 bases from J, the junction kept 11 bases outside the gene matches. Here the CDR3 reads CASSLFGGQGIETQYF. The CDR3 DNA reads as TGTGCCAGCTCACTATTCGGGGGACAGGGTATTGAGACCCAGTACTTC.

Details on this clone: A far larger clone lies a single base away; this is likely a read error. The chain recombines TRBV27 with TRBJ2-2, with unresolved D. The CDR3 covers 13 residues. V lost 5 bases to trimming and J lost 0 bases, with 4 bases between them. From germline, CDR1 is MNHEY and CDR2 SMNVEV (reference sequence). The CDR3 spells CASSTANTGELFF. The CDR3 bases are TGTGCCAGCAGTACAGCGAACACCGGGGAGCTGTTTTTT.

The V call is TRBV6-2 or TRBV6-3, the J call TRBJ2-5; possibly TRBD2 for D (5 bases). Trimming left V 4 bases short and J 3 bases short, with 15 bases between. Germline CDR1 MNHEY, CDR2 SVGEGT. The CDR3 loop spans 15 amino acids. The CDR3 DNA reads as TGTGCCAGCAGTTCCCTAGGACTTGCCAAAGAGACCCAGTACTTC. Its protein is CASSSLGLAKETQYF.

This chain uses TRBV6-1 with TRBJ2-1, with TRBD2 matching over 10 bases. Germline V gene data show CDR1 as MNHNS and CDR2 as SASEGT. Trimming at V came to 2 bases and at J to 2 bases, leaving 3 bases not matched to a gene. The CDR3 length is 16 residues. Here the CDR3 reads CASSETGLAPYNEQFF. CDR3 in DNA: TGTGCCAGCAGTGAAACGGGACTAGCGCCCTACAATGAGCAGTTCTTC.

The V gene is TRBV7-9, the J gene TRBJ1-4; possibly TRBD1 for D (5 bases). The length of the CDR3 is 13 residues. Germline CDR1 reads SEHNR; CDR2 reads FQNEAQ (reference sequence). Trimming removed 10 bases at V and 5 bases at J, with 14 bases between. As DNA, the CDR3 is TGTGCCACGGAGGGGCCGGGGAATGAAAAACTGTTTTTT. Its protein is CATEGPGNEKLFF.

This rearrangement joins TRBV6-6 to TRBJ2-7; D possibly corresponds to TRBD2 (7 bases). The CDR3 runs 13 residues. V shed 6 bases and J shed 3 bases, with 12 bases lying between them. Germline loops: CDR1 MNHNY, CDR2 SVGAGI (reference sequence). The CDR3 here is CASSGGLGYEQYF. CDR3 sequence (DNA): TGTGCCAGCAGCGGGGGGCTGGGCTACGAGCAGTACTTC.

The chain employs TRBV24-1 and TRBJ2-5; D may be TRBD2 (6 bases). CDR3 length: 14 amino acids. V lost 3 bases to trimming and J lost 5 bases, with 12 bases between them. Germline lookup yields CDR1 KGHDR and CDR2 SFDVKD. This CDR3 reads CATSDTRGGETQYF. The CDR3 DNA reads TGTGCCACCAGTGATACGCGGGGTGGGGAGACCCAGTACTTC.